These T cell receptor beta chains were read from a single sample in a study of T cell repertoires in cytomegalovirus infection. These TCRs' antigens remain unknown. MiXCR was run by TCRdb on the reads, yielding one entry per CDR3 protein. The sample shows hundreds of thousands of distinct CDR3 sequences, approximately 33% of them seen only once. The input for sequencing was cultured CD8+ T cells from PBMCs, taken from culture after CMV antigen stimulation. The receptors shown here come from a human donor in good health (CMV status not recorded). Some clones in this sample may be carry-over from other donors' samples. CDR3s include the opening cysteine and the closing phenylalanine or tryptophan. D genes are given only for firm matches. Clone size is stated in some rows and not others, as once, few, many or a class when expanded.

abundance,j_gene,v_gene,d_gene,CDR3nt,CDR3aa
many,TRBJ2-5,TRBV7-2,TRBD2,TGTGCCAGCAGCCCTCGGACTAGCGGGGGGGTTGGGCAAGAGACCCAGTACTTC,CASSPRTSGGVGQETQYF
NA,TRBJ1-5,TRBV6-1,NA,TGTGCCAGCAGTGAGATCGACTTGGGCAATCAGCCCCAGCATTTT,CASSEIDLGNQPQHF
many,TRBJ1-1,TRBV6-1,NA,TGTGCCAGCCGTAGGGCCGAAAACACTGAAGCTTTCTTT,CASRRAENTEAFF
NA,TRBJ2-1,TRBV20-1,NA,TGCAGTGCTAGAGATGAGGAACCCAACTACAATGAGCAGTTCTTC,CSARDEEPNYNEQFF
few,TRBJ1-1,TRBV6-6,NA,TGTGCCAGCACTGTCGGGAGGGAAGCTTTCTTT,CASTVGREAFF
few,TRBJ2-2,TRBV7-6,NA,TGTGCCAGCAGCTTAGCTTGGGGGGAGCTGTTTTTT,CASSLAWGELFF
many,TRBJ1-5,TRBV6-6,NA,TGTGCCAGCAGTTACTTGGGGCCAGCACGATTAATGGGCAATCAGCCCCAGCATTTT,CASSYLGPARLMGNQPQHF
once,TRBJ1-2,TRBV4-1,TRBD1,TGCGCCAGCAGCCAAGTTTTCGGACAGGGCTATGGCTACACCTTC,CASSQVFGQGYGYTF
NA,TRBJ1-2,TRBV7-9,NA,TGTGCCAGCAGCCGGGACCCCCAAAACTATGGCTACACCTTC,CASSRDPQNYGYTF
NA,TRBJ1-1,TRBV29-1,NA,TGCAGCGTTGAACTCAAAGAAGCTTTCTTT,CSVELKEAFF
many,TRBJ1-6,TRBV27,NA,TGTGCCAGCAGTTTCCGATCGAGAGGGGGTACCTATAATTCACCCCTCCACTTT,CASSFRSRGGTYNSPLHF
NA,TRBJ1-1,TRBV27,TRBD1,TGTGCCAGCAAGACAGGGGGCTCTGAAGCTTTCTTT,CASKTGGSEAFF
NA,TRBJ2-6,TRBV7-3,NA,TGTGCCAGCAGCCCGGACGGGTATCTACTCGGGGCCAACGTCCTGACTTTC,CASSPDGYLLGANVLTF
NA,TRBJ1-5,TRBV12-3/TRBV12-4,TRBD1,TGTGCCAGCAGCCGACAGGGTAGCAAACAGCCCCAGCATTTT,CASSRQGSKQPQHF
NA,TRBJ1-1,TRBV4-2,TRBD1,TGTGCCAGCAGCCAAGTCCAGGGGGGAGTCTCATCTGAAGCTTTCTTT,CASSQVQGGVSSEAFF
many,TRBJ2-3,TRBV7-6,TRBD2,TGTGCCAGCAGCTTGGGAGCTAGCGGCTACACAGATACGCAGTATTTT,CASSLGASGYTDTQYF
few,TRBJ2-7,TRBV27,NA,TGTGCCAGCAGTCCCACAGCGACCCTGGAGCAGTACTTC,CASSPTATLEQYF
NA,TRBJ1-1,TRBV19,TRBD1,TGTGCCAGTAGTATAGATCCGCTTACGACAGGGGCAGGGTACACTGAAGCTTTCTTT,CASSIDPLTTGAGYTEAFF
many,TRBJ2-5,TRBV7-2,NA,TGTGCCAGCAGCTCAGGCCGGCAGAAAGTCCAAGAGACCCAGTACTTC,CASSSGRQKVQETQYF
few,TRBJ1-2,TRBV5-6,NA,TGTGCCAGCAGCTTCGCGGCTCGCGGCTACACCTTC,CASSFAARGYTF